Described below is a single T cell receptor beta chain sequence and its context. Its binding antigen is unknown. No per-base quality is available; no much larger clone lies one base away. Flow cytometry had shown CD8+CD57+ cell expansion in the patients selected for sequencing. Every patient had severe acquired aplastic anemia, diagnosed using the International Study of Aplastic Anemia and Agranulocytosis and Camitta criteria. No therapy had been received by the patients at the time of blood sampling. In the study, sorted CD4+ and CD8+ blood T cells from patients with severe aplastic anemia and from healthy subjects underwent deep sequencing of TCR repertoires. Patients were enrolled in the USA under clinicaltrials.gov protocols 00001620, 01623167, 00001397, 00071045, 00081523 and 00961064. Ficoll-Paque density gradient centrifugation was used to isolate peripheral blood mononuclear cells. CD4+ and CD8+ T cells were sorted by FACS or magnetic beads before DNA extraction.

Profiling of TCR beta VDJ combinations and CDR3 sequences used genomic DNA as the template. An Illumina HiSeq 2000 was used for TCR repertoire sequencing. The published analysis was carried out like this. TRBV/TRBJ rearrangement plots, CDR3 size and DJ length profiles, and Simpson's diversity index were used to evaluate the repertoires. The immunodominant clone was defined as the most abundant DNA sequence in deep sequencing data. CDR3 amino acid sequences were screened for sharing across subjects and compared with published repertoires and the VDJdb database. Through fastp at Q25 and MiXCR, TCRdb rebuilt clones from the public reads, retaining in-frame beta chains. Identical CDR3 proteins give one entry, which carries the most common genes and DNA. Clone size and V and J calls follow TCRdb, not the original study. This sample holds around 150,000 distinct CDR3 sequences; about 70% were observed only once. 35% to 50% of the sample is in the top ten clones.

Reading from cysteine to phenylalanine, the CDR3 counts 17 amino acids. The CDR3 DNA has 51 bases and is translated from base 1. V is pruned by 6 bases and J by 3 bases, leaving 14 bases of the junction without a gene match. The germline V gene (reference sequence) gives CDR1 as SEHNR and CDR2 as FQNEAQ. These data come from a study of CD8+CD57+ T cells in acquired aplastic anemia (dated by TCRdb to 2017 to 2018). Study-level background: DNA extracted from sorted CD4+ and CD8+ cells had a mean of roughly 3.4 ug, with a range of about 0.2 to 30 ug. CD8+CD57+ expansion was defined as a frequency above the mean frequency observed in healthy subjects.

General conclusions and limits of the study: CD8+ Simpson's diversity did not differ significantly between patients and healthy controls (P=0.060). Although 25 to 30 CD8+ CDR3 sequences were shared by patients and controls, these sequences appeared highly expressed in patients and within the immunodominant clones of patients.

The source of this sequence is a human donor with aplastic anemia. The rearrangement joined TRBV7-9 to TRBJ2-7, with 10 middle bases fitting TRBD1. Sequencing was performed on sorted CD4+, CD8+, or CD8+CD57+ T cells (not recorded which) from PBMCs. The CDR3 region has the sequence CASSYVGGQGGIYEQYF. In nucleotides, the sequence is TGTGCCAGCAGTTATGTAGGTGGACAGGGGGGTATCTACGAGCAGTACTTC.